One sample yielded the 25 T cell receptor beta chains listed below, sequenced in a study of blood T cells in healthy people across ages. A second about 6 to 12 cycle PCR used barcoded and J-beta primers. MiXCR, run by TCRdb on the 5' RACE reads, gives a single entry per CDR3 protein. In the table there are about 1.8 million distinct CDR3 sequences, about 50% of which are singletons. Material: blood. Every receptor here comes from a woman in her thirties or forties in good health.

V and J are TRBV7-2 and TRBJ2-7; 9 bases are a match to TRBD1. The DNA end is a closer match to TRBJ2-5, so the J assignment may be wrong. Germline lookup yields CDR1 SGHTA and CDR2 FQGNSA. The CDR3 extends over 15 amino acids. CDR3 nucleotide sequence: TGTGCCAGCAGCTCCGGGACAGGGTCGCTGGAGACCCAGTACTTC. Translating it yields CASSSGTGSLETQYF.

The chain couples TRBV20-1 to TRBJ2-7; 9 positions agree with TRBD2. Matching the DNA end better, TRBJ2-5 makes the J call doubtful. CDR3 length: 15 residues. Germline V gene data show CDR1 as DFQATT and CDR2 as SNEGSKA (reference sequence). The CDR3 DNA is TGCAGTGTCGTTAAGCTAGCGGGGTATGAAGAGACCCAGTACTTC. Its protein product is CSVVKLAGYEETQYF.

J is TRBJ2-3 and V is TRBV7-2; D call uncertain. The CDR3 extends over 12 amino acids. Between the trimmed V and J ends, which lost 4 bases and 6 bases, there was a span of 8 bases. Germline lookup yields CDR1 SGHTA and CDR2 FQGNSA. The CDR3 DNA follows: TGTGCCAGCAGCTATGAACCTGATACGCAGTATTTT. Encoded protein: CASSYEPDTQYF.

This clonotype was detected only a few times. V gene TRBV4-2 combines with J gene TRBJ2-5, with TRBD2 matching 13 bases. Trimming at V came to 1 base and at J to 7 bases, leaving 9 bases not matched to a gene. The CDR3 is 17 residues long. Germline assignment: CDR1 LGHNA and CDR2 YNFKEQ. Here the CDR3 reads CASSQVRGTSGAGTQYF. Written as DNA, the CDR3 is TGTGCCAGCAGCCAAGTGCGAGGGACTAGCGGGGCGGGGACCCAGTACTTC.

V usage is TRBV7-9 and J usage is TRBJ2-1; TRBD2 is a possible D gene (5 bases). The germline V and J ends were trimmed by 5 bases and 0 bases, with 14 bases remaining between them. This CDR3 is built from 16 residues. Germline lookup yields CDR1 SEHNR and CDR2 FQNEAQ (reference sequence). The CDR3 nucleotides are TGTGCCAGCAGCCCAGTCTTGGGGAGCTCCTACAATGAGCAGTTCTTC. Encoded protein: CASSPVLGSSYNEQFF.

The chain joins TRBV5-1 to TRBJ2-1; D tentatively fits TRBD1 or TRBD2 (6 bases each). Germline V gene data show CDR1 as SGHRS and CDR2 as YFSETQ. The CDR3 spans 15 residues. V was pared by 4 bases and J by 2 bases, with 13 bases between. The CDR3 sequence: CASSPTGAAYNEQFF. CDR3 in DNA: TGCGCCAGCAGCCCGACGGGGGCCGCCTACAATGAGCAGTTCTTC.

This clonotype was detected only a few times. The gene calls are TRBV6-5 and TRBJ1-2; D is unclear. Trimming left V 5 bases short and J 2 bases short, with 9 bases between. The CDR3 runs 13 residues. Germline CDR1 and CDR2: MNHEY and SVGAGI. The CDR3 nucleotides read TGTGCCAGCAGTAAGTACAGCAACTATGGCTACACCTTC. It specifies CASSKYSNYGYTF.

Regarding this clonotype: A read error is possible here, since a much larger clone lies one base away. J is TRBJ2-7 and V is TRBV29-1; D not certain. Between the trimmed V and J ends, which lost 7 bases and 7 bases, there was a span of 20 bases. The germline gives CDR1 SQVTM, CDR2 ANQGSEA. CDR3 length equals 13 residues. CDR3 sequence (DNA): TGCAGCGCGGACCGCCCTTCCTACAATGAGCAGTACTTC. It yields the protein CSADRPSYNEQYF.

The rearrangement links TRBV20-1 to TRBJ1-5; D is unresolved. V was trimmed by 3 bases and J by 6 bases, leaving 12 bases between them. CDR1 is DFQATT and CDR2 is SNEGSKA in the germline V gene (reference sequence). The CDR3 has 13 amino acids. The CDR3 DNA reads TGCAGTGCTAGGGGAAGGTTGGCTCAGCCCCAGCATTTT. It yields the protein CSARGRLAQPQHF.

The chain links TRBV9 to TRBJ2-4; D not resolved. V lost 3 bases and J lost 5, with 3 bases in between. Germline V CDR1 and CDR2: SGDLS, YYNGEE. The CDR3 loop spans 11 amino acids. In nucleotides, the CDR3 is TGTGCCAGCAGCGCCGAAAACATTCAGTACTTC. Its translation: CASSAENIQYF. The whole variable domain, remainder taken from reference TRBV9 and TRBJ2-4, is DSGVTQTPKHLITATGQRVTLRCSPRSGDLSVYWYQQSLDQGLQFLIQYYNGEERAKGNILERFSAQQFPDLHSELNLSSLELGDSALYFCASSAENIQYFGAGTRLSVL.

The CDR3 nucleotides are TGCAGTGCTAGAGATTACCTCCTGGCCCAAGAGACCCAGTACTTC. It encodes CSARDYLLAQETQYF. This rearrangement joins TRBV20-1 to TRBJ2-5; D not certain. Germline loops: CDR1 DFQATT, CDR2 SNEGSKA (reference sequence). This CDR3 comprises 15 residues. V was shortened by 0 bases and J by 1 base, with 12 bases between the two germline ends.

In its sample, this clonotype was seen once. This sequence joins TRBV5-1 and TRBJ2-5; tentatively, D is TRBD1 or TRBD2 (5 bases each). The V gene's germline CDR1 is SGHRS and CDR2 YFSETQ. Trimming left V 0 bases short and J 5 bases short, with 14 bases between. There are 15 residues in the CDR3. The CDR3 DNA reads TGCGCCAGCAGCTTGGCCATTGGGGGAGCGGAGACCCAGTACTTC. This translates into CASSLAIGGAETQYF.

The chain couples TRBV4-1 to TRBJ1-1; D possibly corresponds to TRBD1 (5 bases). Trimming left V 7 bases short and J 3 bases short, with 15 bases between. CDR3 size: 14 residues. The germline V gene encodes CDR1 MGHRA and CDR2 YSYEKL. The CDR3 here is CASTLVGADTEAFF. CDR3 coding DNA: TGCGCCAGCACCCTGGTCGGGGCGGACACTGAAGCTTTCTTT.

V is TRBV6-1 and J is TRBJ1-2, with D perhaps matching TRBD1 (5 bases). This CDR3 has 14 residues. V lost 5 bases and J 5 bases, leaving 15 bases between the germline ends. CDR1 is MNHNS, CDR2 SASEGT, per germline. The CDR3, as DNA: TGTGCCAGCAGTTCCGGGGCGTGGGTGTATGGCTACACCTTC. It specifies CASSSGAWVYGYTF.

This chain connects TRBV7-2 to TRBJ2-1; D gene ambiguous. This CDR3 is built from 15 residues. CDR1 is SGHTA and CDR2 is FQGNSA in the germline V gene. The V and J ends lost 6 bases and 0 bases respectively, with 12 bases between them. The CDR3 nucleotides are TGTGCCAGCAGTCCCCTAGGTCCCTCCTACAATGAGCAGTTCTTC. Amino acid sequence: CASSPLGPSYNEQFF.

This clonotype came up once. The chain links TRBV28 to TRBJ2-3; tentative D call: TRBD1 (6 bases). The germline V gene has CDR1 MDHEN and CDR2 SYDVKM. Trimming took 3 bases from V and 1 from J, leaving 14 bases between them. There are 16 residues in the CDR3. CDR3 region: CASSLEQGRGTDTQYF. The CDR3 DNA sequence: TGTGCCAGCAGTTTGGAGCAGGGGCGCGGCACAGATACGCAGTATTTT.

V and J are TRBV7-2 and TRBJ2-7; the D is unclear. The CDR3 sequence is 16 residues long. Germline V gives CDR1 SGHTA, CDR2 FQGNSA. V dropped 3 bases and J dropped 3 bases, with 18 bases sitting between them. The CDR3 DNA is TGTGCCAGCAGCTTCGATCTAAACTTGCGGCTCTACGAGCAGTACTTC. Protein sequence: CASSFDLNLRLYEQYF.

This clonotype was seen repeatedly, ten times or more. The chain links TRBV6-6 to TRBJ2-5; 11 bases line up with TRBD1. V gave up 5 bases and J gave up 2 bases; unmatched junction bases: 4. CDR3 length: 15 amino acids. The germline CDR1 and CDR2 sequences are MNHNY and SVGAGI (reference sequence). The chain's CDR3 is CASSPGQGGQETQYF. For the CDR3, the DNA is TGTGCCAGCAGTCCGGGACAGGGGGGACAAGAGACCCAGTACTTC.

The CDR3 nucleotides are TGCAGCGTTGTTGGTGGACAGGGGTACAATGAGCAGTACTTC. Its translation: CSVVGGQGYNEQYF. The rearrangement links TRBV29-1 to TRBJ2-1, with TRBD1 identical over 9 bases. The DNA end favors TRBJ2-7, so the J call may be wrong. The CDR3 loop spans 14 amino acids. Germline lookup yields CDR1 SQVTM and CDR2 ANQGSEA.

The V gene is TRBV7-8, the J gene TRBJ2-5, with 8 bases matching TRBD1. The CDR3 sequence is 19 residues long. V shed 1 base and J 11 bases; nucleotides not matched to a gene: 24. Looked up from germline, CDR1 is SGHVS and CDR2 is FQNEAQ. CDR3 protein: CASSLGVHLGGQGSGEQYF. The CDR3 region has the DNA TGTGCCAGCAGCTTAGGGGTTCATTTGGGCGGACAGGGCTCGGGGGAGCAGTACTTC.

This chain joins TRBV28 and TRBJ2-1, with TRBD2 identical over 11 bases. Germline CDR1 is MDHEN and CDR2 is SYDVKM. The CDR3 sequence is 16 residues long. The ends lost 3 bases at V and 2 bases at J; junction bases unmatched: 3. Written as DNA, the CDR3 is TGTGCCAGCAGTTTCCCGACTAGCGGGGCCTACAATGAGCAGTTCTTC. It yields the protein CASSFPTSGAYNEQFF.

The chain uses TRBV6-5 and TRBJ2-1; D gene unclear. This CDR3 has 11 amino acids. Trimming removed 3 bases from V and 14 bases from J, with 11 bases in between. Germline V gene sequence: CDR1 MNHEY, CDR2 SVGAGI. Here the CDR3 reads CASSYGPMKFF. CDR3 DNA: TGTGCCAGCAGTTATGGTCCCATGAAGTTCTTC.

J is TRBJ2-1 and V is TRBV20-1, with D tentatively TRBD1 (5 bases). V lost 0 bases to trimming and J lost 10 bases, with 22 bases between them. This CDR3 region has 16 residues. The V gene's germline CDR1 is DFQATT and CDR2 SNEGSKA (reference sequence). CDR3 protein: CSARDLRDSSNSEQFF. CDR3 DNA sequence: TGCAGTGCTAGAGATCTCCGCGACAGTTCCAACTCGGAGCAGTTCTTC.

The J gene is TRBJ2-3, the V gene TRBV11-2; TRBD2 is a possible D gene (5 bases). Germline loops: CDR1 SGHAT, CDR2 FQNNGV. This CDR3 spans 11 amino acids. V gave up 7 bases and J gave up 8 bases, with 10 bases separating them. CDR3 amino acids: CASTYEGTQYF. DNA of the CDR3: TGTGCCAGCACCTATGAGGGTACGCAGTATTTT.

This clonotype turned up a few times. The V call is TRBV12-3 or TRBV12-4, the J call TRBJ2-2; perhaps TRBD1 as D (6 bases). The CDR3 runs to 14 residues. V lost 5 bases to trimming and J lost 1 base, with 8 bases between them. DNA of the CDR3: TGTGCCAGCAGTCCGGACAGGAACACCGGGGAGCTGTTTTTT. Protein product: CASSPDRNTGELFF.